This T cell receptor (beta chain) comes out of a study of T cell responses to AZD1222 COVID-19 vaccine. V was clipped by 3 bases and J by 7 bases; unmatched bases: 9. CDR1 and CDR2 (germline): SGDLS, YYNGEE. This CDR3 is built from 16 residues. General observations from the study: At baseline, seropositivity was found in only six or seven AZD1222 recipients. Compared with day 0, the breadth and depth of the Spike-specific TCR repertoire rose significantly after two doses of AZD1222. Clonal diversity may have been underestimated in mostly white British donors.

Sequenced by immunoSEQ multiplex PCR; TCRdb stores in-frame clones only, minus some. The repertoire holds 210,000 or so clones, about 94% seen once, with over 1.5% in the top ten. A note on this clone: Its antigen is not identified.

The chain joins TRBV9 to TRBJ2-1; 11 nucleotides line up with TRBD2. This sample comprised peripheral blood, obtained 28 days after the second dose of the MenACWY control vaccine. The TCR comes from an adult who received the MenACWY meningococcal vaccine as a control. CDR3: CASSDPLAGGPNEQFF. Here the CDR3 DNA reads TGTGCCAGCAGCGACCCCTTAGCGGGAGGGCCAAATGAGCAGTTCTTC.